This T cell receptor (beta chain) was obtained from a study of CD8 T cells in ankylosing spondylitis. As to this clonotype: The antigen is not known.

Using quantitative 5'-RACE with molecular barcodes, the authors made TCR beta libraries. One entry per CDR3 protein, called by TCRdb with MiXCR from the 5' RACE reads. This sample has 130,000 or so distinct CDR3 sequences, with 15% to 20% found just once. Study-wide results and caveats: Among TCR beta sequences, a motif of under ten highly homologous variants appeared characteristic of ankylosing spondylitis blood. Reportedly, disease-linked clones are significantly enriched in ankylosing spondylitis patients' matched synovial fluid. Disease-linked clones were CD8+ and relatively rare in peripheral blood.

The CDR3 runs 15 residues. CDR1 is SGHTA, CDR2 FQGTGA, per germline. V dropped 3 bases and J dropped 4 bases, with 13 bases sitting between them. Sequencing was done on a sample of blood, either unsorted or a sorted T cell fraction (not recorded which). This chain uses TRBV7-3 with TRBJ2-1; possible D gene TRBD1, 6 bases. The source of this sequence is a male donor with ankylosing spondylitis. CDR3: CASSFKQGLYNEQFF. CDR3 bases: TGTGCCAGCAGCTTTAAACAGGGCCTTTACAATGAGCAGTTCTTC.